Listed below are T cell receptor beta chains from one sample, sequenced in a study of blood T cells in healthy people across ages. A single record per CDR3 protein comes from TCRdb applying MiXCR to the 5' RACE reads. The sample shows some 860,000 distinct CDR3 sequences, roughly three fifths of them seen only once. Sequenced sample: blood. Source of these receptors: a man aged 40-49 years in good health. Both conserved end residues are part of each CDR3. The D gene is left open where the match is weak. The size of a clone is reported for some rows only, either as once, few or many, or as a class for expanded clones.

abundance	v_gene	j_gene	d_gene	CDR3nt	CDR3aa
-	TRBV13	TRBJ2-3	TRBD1	TGTGCCAGCAGCTTAAGGGGGCAGGGAGTAGATACGCAGTATTTT	CASSLRGQGVDTQYF
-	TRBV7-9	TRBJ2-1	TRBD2	TGTGCCAGCGAAGGCGGGGGAATGGGGAGCTCCTACAATGAGCAGTTCTTC	CASEGGGMGSSYNEQFF
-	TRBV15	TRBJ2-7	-	TGTGCCACCAGCAGAGCAGGGGCAGGATACGAGCAGTACTTC	CATSRAGAGYEQYF
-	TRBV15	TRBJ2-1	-	TGTGCCACCAGCAGAGGCGGGACACTTGGGGTAAATGAGCAGTTCTTC	CATSRGGTLGVNEQFF
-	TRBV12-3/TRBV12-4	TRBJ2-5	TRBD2	TGTGCCGGCAGTTCAAATAGCGGGTATCCGACCCAGTACTTC	CAGSSNSGYPTQYF
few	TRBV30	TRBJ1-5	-	TGTGCCTGGAGTGTAGGGCAGGGCAATCAGCCCCAGCATTTT	CAWSVGQGNQPQHF
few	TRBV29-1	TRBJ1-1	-	TGCAGCGTTGTGGCTCGGGGAGTGACTGAAGCTTTCTTT	CSVVARGVTEAFF
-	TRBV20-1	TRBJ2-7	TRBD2	TGCAGTGCTAGCAATATAGCGGGAGTGTACTACGAGCAGTACTTC	CSASNIAGVYYEQYF
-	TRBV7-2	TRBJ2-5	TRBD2	TGTGCCAGCAGCCTAATTCGACTAGCGGGAGTAGGGCAGGAGACCCAGTACTTC	CASSLIRLAGVGQETQYF
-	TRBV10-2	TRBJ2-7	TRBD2	TGCGCCAGCAAACTAGCGGGGGACTACAATGAGCAGTACTTC	CASKLAGDYNEQYF
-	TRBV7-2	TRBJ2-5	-	TGTGCCAGCAGCGAAGCCGTGGTTGGGACCCAGTACTTC	CASSEAVVGTQYF
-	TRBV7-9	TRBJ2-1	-	TGTGCCAGCAGCTTAGTTGGCAGAGAAGAGCAGTTCTTC	CASSLVGREEQFF
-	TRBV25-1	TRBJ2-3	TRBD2	TGTGCCAGCAGGAGGGCGGGAGGGGGCACAGATACGCAGTATTTT	CASRRAGGGTDTQYF
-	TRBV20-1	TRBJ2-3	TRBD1	TGCAGTGCTAGAGACAGGACAGGGATGGTAGATACGCAGTATTTT	CSARDRTGMVDTQYF
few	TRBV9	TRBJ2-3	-	TGTGCCAGCAGCGTAGAACTATCCCGAGATACGCAGTATTTT	CASSVELSRDTQYF
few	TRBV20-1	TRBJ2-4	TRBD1	TGCAGTGCTAGGGGACAGAGCAAAAACATTCAGTACTTC	CSARGQSKNIQYF
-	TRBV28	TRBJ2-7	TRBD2	TGTGCCAGCAGTTCAAAGCGGGACCCTGTCTGGCAGTACTTC	CASSSKRDPVWQYF
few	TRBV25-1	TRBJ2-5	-	TGTGCCAGCAGTGTTCGACAGGCGGAGACCCAGTACTTC	CASSVRQAETQYF
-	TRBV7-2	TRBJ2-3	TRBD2	TGTGCCAGCAGCGTAGATCGGAGCGGGGTCTTGTATTTT	CASSVDRSGVLYF
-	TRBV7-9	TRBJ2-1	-	TGTGCCAGCAGCTCCCCCCAGCATATTTGGAGCTCCTACAATGAGCAGTTCTTC	CASSSPQHIWSSYNEQFF
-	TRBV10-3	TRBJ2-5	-	TGTGCCATCAGTGAGTCGCAGCTATTTGGGGAGACCCAGTACTTC	CAISESQLFGETQYF
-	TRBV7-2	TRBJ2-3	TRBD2	TGTGCCAGCAGCACCAGACTAGCCCTTCTACAGGATACGCAGTATTTT	CASSTRLALLQDTQYF
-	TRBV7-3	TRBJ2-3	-	TGTGCCAGCAGCTTATCCGACGTCAGGGACACAGATACGCAGTATTTT	CASSLSDVRDTDTQYF
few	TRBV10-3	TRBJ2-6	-	TGTGCCATCAGTGGACCGACAGGACGGACCGCCAACGGGGCCAACGTCCTGACTTTC	CAISGPTGRTANGANVLTF
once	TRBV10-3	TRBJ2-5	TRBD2	TGTGCCATCAGTGAGACTAGCGCTTTATACAGTGAGCAGTACTTC	CAISETSALYSEQYF
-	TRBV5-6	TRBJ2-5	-	TGTGCCAGCAGCTCGGGCGACAGTATTAGGGAGACCCAGTACTTC	CASSSGDSIRETQYF
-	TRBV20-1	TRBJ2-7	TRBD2	TGCAGTGCTAGACTCCCACTCGGGGGGGTGGGTTCCCAGTACTTC	CSARLPLGGVGSQYF
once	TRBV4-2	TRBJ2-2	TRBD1	TGTGCCAGCAGCCAAGATACGAGACTTTACCAGGGGGTCGAGAACACCGGGGAGCTGTTTTTT	CASSQDTRLYQGVENTGELFF
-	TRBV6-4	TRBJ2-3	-	TGTGCCAGCAGCCGGGACGGCAGCACAGATACGCAGTATTTT	CASSRDGSTDTQYF
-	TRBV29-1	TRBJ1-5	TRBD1	TGCAGCGTTGGGGGACAGGGGAATCAGCCCCAGCATTTT	CSVGGQGNQPQHF
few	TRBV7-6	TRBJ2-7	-	TGTGCCAGCAGCTTAGTCGGTATGGGGGCCTCGGCGTACGAGCAGTACTTC	CASSLVGMGASAYEQYF
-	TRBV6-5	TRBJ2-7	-	TGTGCCAGCAGTTACGAGGGGACAAGGGCCCCCTACGAGCAGTACTTC	CASSYEGTRAPYEQYF
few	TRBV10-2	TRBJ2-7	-	TGCGCCAGCAGTCAGCGGGTCTCCTACGAGCAGTACTTC	CASSQRVSYEQYF
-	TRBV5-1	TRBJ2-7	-	TGCGCCAGCCGGGGCCCTCGGGAGCAGTACTTC	CASRGPREQYF
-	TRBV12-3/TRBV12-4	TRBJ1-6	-	TGTGCCAGCAGTGTATTTGGAAATTCACCCCTCCACTTT	CASSVFGNSPLHF
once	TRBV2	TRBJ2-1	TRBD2	TGTGCCAGCAGTCGCGAACTAGCGGGAGCTTCGGATGAGCAGTTCTTC	CASSRELAGASDEQFF
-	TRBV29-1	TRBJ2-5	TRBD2	TGCAGCGTTGAACTTCCTAGCGGAGGACCAAAGACCCAGTACTTC	CSVELPSGGPKTQYF
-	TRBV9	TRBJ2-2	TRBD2	TGTGCCAGCAGCGTAGATGCGGGAGTGTCTGGGGAGCTGTTTTTT	CASSVDAGVSGELFF
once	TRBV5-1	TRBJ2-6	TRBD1	TGCGCCAGCAGCTTGGCAGGGACAGGGTCTGGGGCCAACGTCCTGACTTTC	CASSLAGTGSGANVLTF
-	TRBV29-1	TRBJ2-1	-	TGCAGCGTTGCAGGTCCCAATGAGCAGTTCTTC	CSVAGPNEQFF
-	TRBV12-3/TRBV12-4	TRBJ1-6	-	TGTGCCAGCAGTTTTGGCAGGGAGAGGTCACCCCTCCACTTT	CASSFGRERSPLHF
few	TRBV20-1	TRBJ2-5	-	TGCAGTGCTAGTGCCGCTAGCGAAGGTTATGAGACCCAGTACTTC	CSASAASEGYETQYF
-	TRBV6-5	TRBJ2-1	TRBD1	TGTGCCAGCAGCAGGGACAGTATTTACAATGAGCAGTTCTTC	CASSRDSIYNEQFF
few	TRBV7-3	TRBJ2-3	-	TGTGCCAGCAGCCCAGGGCTGGGGGACACAGATACGCAGTATTTT	CASSPGLGDTDTQYF
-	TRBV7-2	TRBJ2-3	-	TGTGCCAGCAGCTTAGCGAGTGTTTCGCAGTGGGCAGATACGCAGTATTTT	CASSLASVSQWADTQYF
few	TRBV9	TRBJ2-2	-	TGTGCCAGCAGCGGTCCTCCGTCGTGGGAGCTGTTTTTT	CASSGPPSWELFF
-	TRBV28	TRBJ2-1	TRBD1	TGTGCCAGCAGCATCTGGGGCGACAGGGGGCGCGTCAATGAGCAGTTCTTC	CASSIWGDRGRVNEQFF
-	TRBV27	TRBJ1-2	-	TGTGCCAGCAGTTTAAGAGGGAATGGCTATGGCTACACCTTC	CASSLRGNGYGYTF
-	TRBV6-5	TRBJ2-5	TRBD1	TGTGCCAGCAGTTACACAGGGGCTGCTCAAGAGACCCAGTACTTC	CASSYTGAAQETQYF
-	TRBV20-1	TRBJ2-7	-	TGCAGTGCTATCTCAGCGGCCTCCTACGAGCAGTACTTC	CSAISAASYEQYF
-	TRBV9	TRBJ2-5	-	TGTGCCAGCAGCGCGTTAGGGGCCCAAGAGACCCAGTACTTC	CASSALGAQETQYF